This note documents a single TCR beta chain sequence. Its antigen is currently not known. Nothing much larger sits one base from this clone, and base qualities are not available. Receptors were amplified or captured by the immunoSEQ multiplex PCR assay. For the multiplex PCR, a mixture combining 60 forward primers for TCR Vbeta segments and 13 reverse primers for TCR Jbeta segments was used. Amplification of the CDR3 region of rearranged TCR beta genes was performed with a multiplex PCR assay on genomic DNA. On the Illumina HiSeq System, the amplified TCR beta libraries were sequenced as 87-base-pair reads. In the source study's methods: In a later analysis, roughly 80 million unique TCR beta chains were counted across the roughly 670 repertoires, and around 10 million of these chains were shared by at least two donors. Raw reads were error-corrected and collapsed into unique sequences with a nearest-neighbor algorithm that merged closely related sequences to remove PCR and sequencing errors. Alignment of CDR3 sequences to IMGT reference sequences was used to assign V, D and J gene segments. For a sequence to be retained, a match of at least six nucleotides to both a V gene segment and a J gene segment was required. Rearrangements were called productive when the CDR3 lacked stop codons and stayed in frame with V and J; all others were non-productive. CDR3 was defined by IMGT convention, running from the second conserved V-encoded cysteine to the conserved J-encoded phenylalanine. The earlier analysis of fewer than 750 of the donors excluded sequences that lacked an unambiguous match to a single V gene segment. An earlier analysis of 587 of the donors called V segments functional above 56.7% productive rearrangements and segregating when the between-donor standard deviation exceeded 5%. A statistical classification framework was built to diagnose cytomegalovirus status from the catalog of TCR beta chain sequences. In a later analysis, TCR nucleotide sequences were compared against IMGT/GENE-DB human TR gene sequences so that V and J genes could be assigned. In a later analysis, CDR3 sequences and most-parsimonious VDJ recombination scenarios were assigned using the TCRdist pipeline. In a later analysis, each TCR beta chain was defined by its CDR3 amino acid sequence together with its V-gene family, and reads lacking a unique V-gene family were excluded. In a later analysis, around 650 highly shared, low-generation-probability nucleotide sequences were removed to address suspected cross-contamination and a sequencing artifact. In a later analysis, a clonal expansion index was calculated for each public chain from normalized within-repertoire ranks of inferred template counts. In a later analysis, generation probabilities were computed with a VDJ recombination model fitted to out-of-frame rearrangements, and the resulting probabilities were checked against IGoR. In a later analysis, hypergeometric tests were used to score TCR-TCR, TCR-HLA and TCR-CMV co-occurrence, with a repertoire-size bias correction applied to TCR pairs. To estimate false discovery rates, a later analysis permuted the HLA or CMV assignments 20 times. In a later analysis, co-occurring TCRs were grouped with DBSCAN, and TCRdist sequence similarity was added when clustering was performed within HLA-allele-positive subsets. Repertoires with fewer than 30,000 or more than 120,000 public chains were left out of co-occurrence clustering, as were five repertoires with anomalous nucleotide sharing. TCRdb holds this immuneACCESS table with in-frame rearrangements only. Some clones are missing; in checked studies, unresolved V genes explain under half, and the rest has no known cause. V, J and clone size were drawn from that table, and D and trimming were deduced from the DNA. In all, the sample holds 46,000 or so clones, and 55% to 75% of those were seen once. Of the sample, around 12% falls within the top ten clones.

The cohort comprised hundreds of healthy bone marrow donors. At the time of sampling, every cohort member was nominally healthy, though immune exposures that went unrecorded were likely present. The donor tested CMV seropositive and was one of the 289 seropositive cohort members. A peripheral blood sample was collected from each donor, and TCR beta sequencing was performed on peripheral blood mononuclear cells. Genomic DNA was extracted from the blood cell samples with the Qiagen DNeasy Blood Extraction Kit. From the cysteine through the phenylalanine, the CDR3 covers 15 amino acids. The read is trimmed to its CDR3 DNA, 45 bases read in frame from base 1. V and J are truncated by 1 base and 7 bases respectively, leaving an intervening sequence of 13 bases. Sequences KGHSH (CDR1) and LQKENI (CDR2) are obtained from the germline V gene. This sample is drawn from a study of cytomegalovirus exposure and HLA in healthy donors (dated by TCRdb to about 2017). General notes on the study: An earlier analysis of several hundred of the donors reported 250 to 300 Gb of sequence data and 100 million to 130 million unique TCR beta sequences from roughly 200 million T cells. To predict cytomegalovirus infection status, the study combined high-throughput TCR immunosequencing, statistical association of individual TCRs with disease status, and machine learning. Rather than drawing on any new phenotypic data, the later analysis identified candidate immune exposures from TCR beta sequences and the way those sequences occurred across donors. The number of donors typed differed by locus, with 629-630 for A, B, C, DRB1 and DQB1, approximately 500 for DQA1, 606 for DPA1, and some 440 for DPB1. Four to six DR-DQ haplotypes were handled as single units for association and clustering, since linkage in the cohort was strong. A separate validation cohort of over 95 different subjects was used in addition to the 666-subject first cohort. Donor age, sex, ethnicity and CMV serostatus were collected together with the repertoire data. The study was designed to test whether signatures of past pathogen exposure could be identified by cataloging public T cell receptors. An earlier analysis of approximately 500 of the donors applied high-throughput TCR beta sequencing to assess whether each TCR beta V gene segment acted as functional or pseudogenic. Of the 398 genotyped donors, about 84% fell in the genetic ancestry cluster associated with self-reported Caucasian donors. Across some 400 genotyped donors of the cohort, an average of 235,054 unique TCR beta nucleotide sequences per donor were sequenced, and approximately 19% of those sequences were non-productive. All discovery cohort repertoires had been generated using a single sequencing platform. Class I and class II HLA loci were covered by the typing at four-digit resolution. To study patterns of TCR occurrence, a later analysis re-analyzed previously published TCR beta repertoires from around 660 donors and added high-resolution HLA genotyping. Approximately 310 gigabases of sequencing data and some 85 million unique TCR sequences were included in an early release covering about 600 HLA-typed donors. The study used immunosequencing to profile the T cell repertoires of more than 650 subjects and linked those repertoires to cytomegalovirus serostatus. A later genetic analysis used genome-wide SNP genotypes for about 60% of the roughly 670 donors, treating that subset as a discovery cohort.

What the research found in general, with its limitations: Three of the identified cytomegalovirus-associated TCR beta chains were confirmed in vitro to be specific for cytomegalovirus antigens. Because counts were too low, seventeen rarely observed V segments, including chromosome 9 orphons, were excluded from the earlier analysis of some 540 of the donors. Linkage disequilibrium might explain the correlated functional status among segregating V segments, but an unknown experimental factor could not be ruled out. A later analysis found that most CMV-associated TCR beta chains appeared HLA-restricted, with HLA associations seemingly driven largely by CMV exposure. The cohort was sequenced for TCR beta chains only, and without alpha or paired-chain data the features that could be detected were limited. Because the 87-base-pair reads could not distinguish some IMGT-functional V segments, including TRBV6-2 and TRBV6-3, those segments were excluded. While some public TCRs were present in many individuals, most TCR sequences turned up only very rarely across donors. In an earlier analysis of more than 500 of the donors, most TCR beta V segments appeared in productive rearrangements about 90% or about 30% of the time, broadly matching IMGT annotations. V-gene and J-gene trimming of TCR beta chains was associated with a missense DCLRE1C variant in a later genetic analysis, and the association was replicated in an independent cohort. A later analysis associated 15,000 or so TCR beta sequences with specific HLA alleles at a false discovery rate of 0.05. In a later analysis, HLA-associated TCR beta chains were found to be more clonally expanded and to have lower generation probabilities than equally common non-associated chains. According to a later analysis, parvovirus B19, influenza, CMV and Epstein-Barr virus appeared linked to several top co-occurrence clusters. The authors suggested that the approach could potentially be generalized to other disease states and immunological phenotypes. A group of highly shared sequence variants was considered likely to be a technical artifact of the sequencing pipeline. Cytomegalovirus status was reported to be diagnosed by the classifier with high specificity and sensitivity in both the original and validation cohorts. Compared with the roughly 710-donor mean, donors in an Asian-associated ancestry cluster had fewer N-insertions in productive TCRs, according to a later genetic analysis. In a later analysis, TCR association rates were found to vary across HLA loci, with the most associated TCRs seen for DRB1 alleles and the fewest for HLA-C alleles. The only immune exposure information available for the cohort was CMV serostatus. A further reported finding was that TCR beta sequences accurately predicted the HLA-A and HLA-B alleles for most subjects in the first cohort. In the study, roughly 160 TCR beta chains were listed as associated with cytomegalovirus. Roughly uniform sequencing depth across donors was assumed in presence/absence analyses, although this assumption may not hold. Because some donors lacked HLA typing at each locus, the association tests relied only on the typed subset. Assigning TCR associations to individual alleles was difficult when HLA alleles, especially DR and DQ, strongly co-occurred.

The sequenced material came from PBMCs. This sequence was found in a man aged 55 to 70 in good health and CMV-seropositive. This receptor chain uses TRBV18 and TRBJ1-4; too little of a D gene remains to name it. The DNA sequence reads TGTGCCAGCTCACCACAGGGCTCGGGAGGTGAAAAACTGTTTTTT. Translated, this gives CASSPQGSGGEKLFF.